These 19 T cell receptor beta chains were all obtained from the same sample, sequenced in a study of T cells after yellow fever vaccination. TCRdb processed the 5' RACE reads anew with MiXCR; each CDR3 protein has one entry. The sample carries roughly 180,000 distinct CDR3 sequences, approximately 6.2% recorded once. Specimen: CD4+ T cells sorted from PBMCs, collected on the day of the first yellow fever vaccination. These receptors all stem from a man between 18 and 35 years old who received the YFV17D yellow fever vaccine.

This chain links TRBV7-2 with TRBJ2-3; TRBD2 matches 10 bases. This CDR3 has 16 residues. Trimming removed 5 bases from V and 6 bases from J; junction bases left unmatched: 11. Germline V gene lookup returns CDR1 SGHTA and CDR2 FQGNSA. CDR3 residues: CASSRASGGALDTQYF. CDR3 nucleotide sequence: TGTGCCAGCAGCCGGGCGAGCGGGGGGGCCCTGGATACGCAGTATTTT.

The rearrangement links TRBV4-3 to TRBJ2-2, with TRBD1 matching 7 bases. The germline V gene encodes CDR1 LGHNA and CDR2 YSLEER. The CDR3 loop spans 17 amino acids. Trimming cost V 4 bases and J 8 bases; bases outside gene matches: 16. Written as DNA, the CDR3 is TGCGCCAGCAGCCGAAAGGCCACGGCAGGGGGAGCGGGGGAGCTGTTTTTT. Its protein product is CASSRKATAGGAGELFF.

This clonotype was observed at least ten times. The chain carries TRBV4-2 and TRBJ1-2; D perhaps matches TRBD1 (6 bases). Trimming left V 3 bases short and J 4 bases short, with 12 bases between. Germline V lookup: CDR1 LGHNA, CDR2 YNFKEQ. The CDR3 contains 14 residues. The CDR3 protein is CASSQDEGVYGYTF. The CDR3 DNA reads TGTGCCAGCAGCCAGGATGAGGGGGTCTATGGCTACACCTTC.

Many counts were recorded for this clonotype. The genes are TRBV5-1 and TRBJ1-2; the match to TRBD1 covers 8 bases. Germline loops: CDR1 SGHRS, CDR2 YFSETQ. The length of the CDR3 is 14 residues. Germline trimming cut 0 bases from V and 3 bases from J; bases unmatched to any gene: 1. The CDR3 loop is CASSLEGQDYGYTF. CDR3 DNA sequence: TGCGCCAGCAGCTTGGAGGGACAGGACTATGGCTACACCTTC. Looking up the rest from reference TRBV5-1 and TRBJ1-2 gives the full variable domain: KAGVTQTPRYLIKTRGQQVTLSCSPISGHRSVSWYQQTPGQGLQFLFEYFSETQRNKGNFPGRFSGRQFSNSRSEMNVSTLELGDSALYLCASSLEGQDYGYTFGSGTRLTVV.

In this sample, this clonotype turned up many times. This chain links TRBV25-1 with TRBJ2-7; the match to TRBD1 covers 7 bases. CDR3 length: 14 amino acids. V shed 4 bases and J 3 bases; nucleotides not matched to a gene: 6. CDR1 MGHDK and CDR2 SYGVNS come from the germline V gene. CDR3 sequence reads: CASSGDRAYYEQYV. The CDR3 nucleotides are TGTGCCAGCAGTGGAGACAGGGCCTACTACGAGCAGTACGTC.

This clonotype was picked up many times. This sequence joins TRBV20-1 and TRBJ1-3; no definite D call. V was trimmed by 2 bases and J by 4 bases, leaving 12 bases between them. This CDR3 is built from 14 residues. Germline assignment: CDR1 DFQATT and CDR2 SNEGSKA (reference sequence). CDR3 nucleotide sequence: TGCAGTGCTAGACCTAACGGCAGGGGAAACACCATATATTTT. It codes for CSARPNGRGNTIYF.

The rearrangement links TRBV3-1 to TRBJ2-5, with 7 bases aligning to TRBD2. Germline CDR1 is LGHDT and CDR2 is YNNKEL (reference sequence). The CDR3 is made up of 16 amino acids. V trimming: 1 base; J trimming: 5 bases; junction bases outside the gene matches: 10. The CDR3 protein is CASSQGAAGVSETQYF. The CDR3 DNA is TGTGCCAGCAGCCAAGGAGCGGCGGGGGTATCCGAGACCCAGTACTTC.

This clonotype was recorded at least ten times. In DNA, the CDR3 is TGTGCCAGCAGCCACAGGGATAGCACAGATACGCAGTATTTT. This codes for CASSHRDSTDTQYF. The chain is built from TRBV4-2 and TRBJ2-3, with D perhaps TRBD1 (5 bases). The CDR3 spans 14 residues. Germline V CDR1 and CDR2: LGHNA, YNFKEQ. Trimming stripped 3 bases from V and 0 bases from J, with 7 bases between.

This clonotype was seen more than once but under ten times. This sequence joins TRBV9 and TRBJ1-3; TRBD1 matches at 7 bases. J lost 2 bases, V lost 3 bases, and 5 bases had no gene match. Germline CDR1 is SGDLS and CDR2 is YYNGEE. This CDR3 comprises 15 residues. The CDR3 DNA reads TGTGCCAGCAGCGCCAGGGGGTCGACTGGAAACACCATATATTTT. It translates to CASSARGSTGNTIYF.

This clonotype has a handful of counts. The chain combines TRBV18 with TRBJ2-1; 7 nucleotides agree with TRBD1. Losses at the gene ends were 8 bases for V and 6 bases for J; bases not matched to a gene: 4. Germline V gene lookup returns CDR1 KGHSH and CDR2 LQKENI. The CDR3 is made up of 12 amino acids. As DNA, the CDR3 is TGTGCCAGCGGAACAGGGGTCAATGAGCAGTTCTTC. Translating it yields CASGTGVNEQFF.

The chain links TRBV7-3 to TRBJ2-5; D is unclear. V shed 5 bases and J shed 1 base, with 14 bases lying between them. The CDR3 covers 15 residues. The germline V gene encodes CDR1 SGHTA and CDR2 FQGTGA. The CDR3 loop reads CASSPSEGFQETQYF. The CDR3 DNA is TGTGCCAGCAGCCCATCAGAAGGGTTCCAAGAGACCCAGTACTTC.

The rearrangement joins TRBV4-3 to TRBJ2-3, with 7 nucleotides matching TRBD2. The germline V gene has CDR1 LGHNA and CDR2 YSLEER. With 3 bases clipped from V and 0 bases from J, the junction kept 6 bases outside the gene matches. This CDR3 comprises 16 residues. As DNA, the CDR3 is TGCGCCAGCAGCCACGGCCGGGGGGTGAGCACAGATACGCAGTATTTT. Amino acids: CASSHGRGVSTDTQYF.

Only a few counts were recorded for this clonotype. V is TRBV11-2 and J is TRBJ2-5; D gene uncertain. Trimming took 5 bases from V and 5 from J, leaving 12 bases between them. CDR1 and CDR2 from the germline V gene are SGHAT and FQNNGV. The CDR3 has 13 amino acids. This chain's CDR3 is CASSKTPAETQYF. In nucleotides, the CDR3 is TGTGCCAGCAGCAAGACCCCGGCCGAGACCCAGTACTTC.

This clonotype showed up many times. For the CDR3, the DNA is TGTGCCAGCAGTGACAGGCCTACTTCCTCTGGGGCCAACGTCCTGACTTTC. As protein: CASSDRPTSSGANVLTF. The chain recombines TRBV2 with TRBJ2-6; D gene ambiguous. Looked up from germline, CDR1 is SNHLY and CDR2 is FYNNEI. The CDR3 spans 17 residues. V was shortened by 3 bases and J by 0 bases, with 12 bases between the two germline ends.

The V call is TRBV27, the J call TRBJ1-4, with D perhaps matching TRBD1 (5 bases). The germline V gene has CDR1 MNHEY and CDR2 SMNVEV (reference sequence). The CDR3 length is 18 residues. Trimming took 0 bases from V and 8 from J, leaving 22 bases between them. The CDR3 spells CASSLSRASYGAREKLFF. In nucleotides, the CDR3 is TGTGCCAGCAGTTTATCGCGGGCGTCGTATGGGGCTAGGGAAAAACTGTTTTTT. The full variable domain, its missing parts supplied by reference TRBV27 and TRBJ1-4, is EAQVTQNPRYLITVTGKKLTVTCSQNMNHEYMSWYRQDPGLGLRQIYYSMNVEVTDKGDVPEGYKVSRKEKRNFPLILESPSPNQTSLYFCASSLSRASYGAREKLFFGSGTQLSVL.

This clonotype has ten or more counts. This chain connects TRBV4-2 to TRBJ2-3; 10 bases match TRBD2. J was trimmed by 1 base and V by 0 bases; bases with no gene match: 4. In germline, CDR1 is LGHNA, CDR2 YNFKEQ. There are 17 residues in the CDR3. In DNA form, the CDR3 reads TGTGCCAGCAGCCAAGATAGGAGCGGGGGGGGCACAGATACGCAGTATTTT. It yields the protein CASSQDRSGGGTDTQYF.

The chain couples TRBV4-3 to TRBJ2-2, with 8 bases lining up with TRBD1. The CDR3 loop spans 16 amino acids. CDR1 is LGHNA, CDR2 YSLEER, per germline. After removal of 4 bases from V and 7 bases from J, the junction contained 11 bases not matched to a gene. The chain's CDR3 is CASSRSTGALGGELFF. As DNA, the CDR3 is TGCGCCAGCAGCCGTTCGACAGGGGCCCTCGGCGGGGAGCTGTTTTTT.

The CDR3 is CATSDDTVYGYTF. CDR3 DNA sequence: TGTGCCACCAGTGATGACACCGTCTATGGCTACACCTTC. J is TRBJ1-2 and V is TRBV24-1; no definite D call. Trimming shortened V by 3 bases and J by 4 bases, and 8 bases separated the two germline ends. The CDR3 consists of 13 residues. The germline gives CDR1 KGHDR, CDR2 SFDVKD.

There are many counts of this clonotype. The CDR3 region has the DNA TGTGCCAGCAGTCCGGACAGGGAGACTGGGGAGCTGTTTTTT. Translated: CASSPDRETGELFF. The gene calls are TRBV27 and TRBJ2-2, with 8 bases that match TRBD1. The CDR3 contains 14 residues. Unmatched junction bases numbered 7, after V lost 5 bases and J lost 8 bases. From germline, CDR1 is MNHEY and CDR2 SMNVEV (reference sequence).